The 27 T cell receptor beta chains given below trace back to one sample, sequenced in a study of beta chain features in type 1 diabetes. The entirety of the isolated RNA underwent reverse transcription, so expressed TCRB transcripts were sequenced. Here immunoSEQ multiplex PCR was the method, and the copy in TCRdb shows in-frame clones only, minus some. The sample yields under 300,000 clones, 25% to 30% seen once. The sequencing input was central memory CD4+ T cells from blood. The receptors derive from a man between 25 and 39 years old in good health.

This clone was recorded a few times. This sequence joins TRBV30 and TRBJ1-2; D might be TRBD1 (6 bases). The CDR3 is made up of 14 amino acids. Per germline, CDR1 GTSNPN and CDR2 SVGIG (reference sequence). V lost 4 bases and J 0 bases, leaving 12 bases between the germline ends. This chain's CDR3 is CAWNFRGANYGYTF. In nucleotides, the CDR3 is TGTGCCTGGAACTTCAGGGGAGCTAACTATGGCTACACCTTC.

V is TRBV2 and J is TRBJ2-2; the match to TRBD1 covers 9 bases. The germline CDR1 and CDR2 sequences are SNHLY and FYNNEI. Trimming took 6 bases from V and 6 from J; bases not matched to a gene: 2. CDR3 length equals 13 residues. DNA for the CDR3: TGTGCCAGCAGAGGGACAGGGTCCGGGGAGCTGTTTTTT. It yields the protein CASRGTGSGELFF.

This clone was recorded many times. The CDR3 loop reads CASSRGGSGANVLTF. DNA for the CDR3: TGTGCCAGCAGCCGAGGGGGATCCGGGGCCAACGTCCTGACTTTC. V is TRBV7-2 and J is TRBJ2-6, with a tentative D call TRBD1 (6 bases). Trimming removed 5 bases from V and 4 bases from J, with 12 bases in between. The CDR3 runs 15 residues. Germline assignment: CDR1 SGHTA and CDR2 FQGNSA.

The chain is built from TRBV7-8 and TRBJ1-1; D unclear. Germline values: CDR1 SGHVS, CDR2 FQNEAQ. This CDR3 is 13 amino acids long. With 1 base removed from V and 0 bases from J, the gap between germline ends came to 3 bases. In DNA, the CDR3 is TGTGCCAGCAGCTTAGATATGAACACTGAAGCTTTCTTT. Protein: CASSLDMNTEAFF.

This clone has just a few counts. This sequence joins TRBV10-3 and TRBJ2-1; the match to TRBD2 covers 8 bases. The CDR3 covers 13 residues. Germline CDR1 is ENHRY and CDR2 is SYGVKD. The J segment lost 10 bases and the V segment lost 0 bases, leaving 2 bases of the junction unmatched. DNA for the CDR3: TGTGCCATCAGTGAGTCGACTAGCGCGGAGCAGTTCTTC. Encoded protein: CAISESTSAEQFF.

V usage is TRBV7-9 and J usage is TRBJ1-1; 7 positions agree with TRBD1. The junction had 0 bases not matched to a gene; V was cut back by 1 base and J by 1 base. The CDR3 is made up of 14 amino acids. CDR1 is SEHNR, CDR2 FQNEAQ, per germline (reference sequence). The CDR3 nucleotides read TGTGCCAGCAGCTTAGGGGACAGGAACACTGAAGCTTTCTTT. Translating it yields CASSLGDRNTEAFF.

This sequence joins TRBV2 and TRBJ1-4, with unresolved D. The CDR3 consists of 11 residues. Germline CDR1 SNHLY, CDR2 FYNNEI. Trimming pared 3 bases from V and 6 bases from J, leaving 2 bases between. DNA of the CDR3: TGTGCCAGCAGTGACGATGAAAAACTGTTTTTT. Residues: CASSDDEKLFF.

This chain connects TRBV7-7 to TRBJ2-1; the D is unclear. CDR1 is SSHAT and CDR2 is FNYEAQ in the germline V gene (reference sequence). This CDR3 comprises 11 residues. The V end lost 11 bases, the J end lost 6 bases, and 11 bases lay between the germline ends. The CDR3 bases are TGTGCCGTACAAGTCGGCAATGAGCAGTTCTTC. Translation: CAVQVGNEQFF.

As to this clone: A much larger clone differs by one base, so this may be a read error. The chain has TRBV30 and TRBJ2-6; D could derive from TRBD1 or TRBD2 (5 bases each). V was cut by 1 base and J by 0 bases, with 13 bases left in between. From germline, CDR1 is GTSNPN and CDR2 SVGIG (reference sequence). This CDR3 contains 17 residues. The CDR3 DNA sequence: TGTGCCTGGAGTGCCTTGGGACCCCACTCTGGGGCCAACGTCCTGACTTTC. Protein: CAWSALGPHSGANVLTF.

The table lists this clone with a few counts. The chain uses TRBV5-1 and TRBJ1-2; D not certain. This CDR3 has 12 amino acids. The germline gives CDR1 SGHRS, CDR2 YFSETQ. V gave up 0 bases and J gave up 8 bases, with 8 bases separating them. This CDR3 is CASSLEGRGYTF. CDR3 DNA: TGCGCCAGCAGCTTGGAGGGTCGGGGCTACACCTTC. The whole variable domain, filled in from reference TRBV5-1 and TRBJ1-2, reads KAGVTQTPRYLIKTRGQQVTLSCSPISGHRSVSWYQQTPGQGLQFLFEYFSETQRNKGNFPGRFSGRQFSNSRSEMNVSTLELGDSALYLCASSLEGRGYTFGSGTRLTVV.

The CDR3 spells CASSYSGGNTEAFF. The DNA for the CDR3 is TGTGCCAGCAGTTACTCAGGGGGAAACACTGAAGCTTTCTTT. The chain has TRBV6-6 and TRBJ1-1; D may be TRBD1 (6 bases). The CDR3 has 14 amino acids. The V end lost 0 bases, the J end lost 2 bases, and 7 bases lay between the germline ends. Germline lookup yields CDR1 MNHNY and CDR2 SVGAGI (reference sequence).

This clone was recorded a few times. The chain joins TRBV30 to TRBJ2-3; unclear D gene. Germline V gene sequence: CDR1 GTSNPN, CDR2 SVGIG (reference sequence). The CDR3 totals 14 residues. Trimming shortened V by 8 bases and J by 2 bases, and 17 bases separated the two germline ends. CDR3: CAPRARNLTDTQYF. The CDR3 DNA sequence: TGTGCCCCGAGAGCCCGAAATCTCACAGATACGCAGTATTTT.

This clone was observed at least ten times. This chain uses TRBV28 with TRBJ2-3; D gene uncertain. The CDR3 is made up of 15 amino acids. Between the trimmed V and J ends, which lost 5 bases and 1 base, there was a span of 13 bases. Germline lookup yields CDR1 MDHEN and CDR2 SYDVKM. Written as DNA, the CDR3 is TGTGCCAGCAGTCCCCCAACGACTGGCACAGATACGCAGTATTTT. Residues: CASSPPTTGTDTQYF.

A few counts support this clone. The rearrangement joins TRBV29-1 to TRBJ2-1; 9 nucleotides align to TRBD2. CDR3 length equals 12 residues. J was trimmed by 7 bases and V by 7 bases; bases with no gene match: 5. Germline lookup yields CDR1 SQVTM and CDR2 ANQGSEA. For the CDR3, the DNA is TGCAGCGCCGGGACTAGCAGGAATGAGCAGTTCTTC. Encoded protein: CSAGTSRNEQFF.

The chain combines TRBV30 with TRBJ1-5, with TRBD1 as a possible D gene (6 bases). Trimming shortened V by 2 bases and J by 0 bases, and 20 bases separated the two germline ends. The CDR3 consists of 18 residues. Germline CDR1 is GTSNPN and CDR2 is SVGIG (reference sequence). The CDR3 here is CAWSPGTGKLYSNQPQHF. In DNA form, the CDR3 reads TGTGCCTGGAGTCCCGGAACAGGGAAACTTTATAGCAATCAGCCCCAGCATTTT.

V usage is TRBV6-5 and J usage is TRBJ1-2; D gene uncertain. The CDR3 loop spans 12 amino acids. Trimming took 6 bases from V and 2 from J, leaving 7 bases between them. Germline V gene data show CDR1 as MNHEY and CDR2 as SVGAGI. The CDR3, as DNA: TGTGCCAGCAGCGAAGGAAACTATGGCTACACCTTC. Translation gives CASSEGNYGYTF.

V gene TRBV4-3 combines with J gene TRBJ2-1, with 7 bases identical to TRBD1. This CDR3 is 15 amino acids long. After removal of 1 base from V and 5 bases from J, the junction contained 5 bases not matched to a gene. Germline-derived CDR1 and CDR2 are LGHNA and YSLEER. CDR3 residues: CASSQGPGTDNEQFF. The CDR3, as DNA: TGCGCCAGCAGCCAAGGACCCGGGACAGACAATGAGCAGTTCTTC.

This clone was detected many times. The identical CDR3 is also encoded by other nucleotide sequences in the sample. The chain joins TRBV29-1 to TRBJ2-5; a possible D gene is TRBD2 (5 bases). V dropped 0 bases and J dropped 4 bases, with 18 bases sitting between them. This CDR3 comprises 16 residues. In germline, CDR1 is SQVTM, CDR2 ANQGSEA. The chain's CDR3 is CSVEDPGGSTPETQYF. CDR3 nucleotide sequence: TGCAGCGTTGAAGATCCAGGTGGGAGTACCCCAGAGACCCAGTACTTC. Supplemented by reference TRBV29-1 and TRBJ2-5, the full variable domain reads SAVISQKPSRDICQRGTSLTIQCQVDSQVTMMFWYRQQPGQSLTLIATANQGSEATYESGFVIDKFPISRPNLTFSTLTVSNMSPEDSSIYLCSVEDPGGSTPETQYFGPGTRLLVL.

There are a few counts of this clone. This chain links TRBV5-1 with TRBJ2-3; 11 bases are shared with TRBD2. The germline V gene encodes CDR1 SGHRS and CDR2 YFSETQ. This CDR3 is built from 18 residues. V lost 6 bases, J lost 0 bases, and 12 bases stayed unmatched. The CDR3 reads CASTWRPSGGTSTDTQYF. The CDR3 bases are TGCGCCAGCACCTGGAGGCCTAGCGGGGGGACTAGCACAGATACGCAGTATTTT. The variable domain in full, with the rest retrieved from reference TRBV5-1 and TRBJ2-3, is KAGVTQTPRYLIKTRGQQVTLSCSPISGHRSVSWYQQTPGQGLQFLFEYFSETQRNKGNFPGRFSGRQFSNSRSEMNVSTLELGDSALYLCASTWRPSGGTSTDTQYFGPGTRLTVL.

The chain couples TRBV4-1 to TRBJ2-1, with 7 positions matching TRBD2. The CDR3 loop spans 16 amino acids. Trimming at V came to 0 bases and at J to 5 bases, leaving 7 bases not matched to a gene. Germline values: CDR1 MGHRA, CDR2 YSYEKL. CDR3 in DNA: TGCGCCAGCAGCCAAGAGGGAGCGGGGCGCCACAATGAGCAGTTCTTC. This gives the protein CASSQEGAGRHNEQFF.

V is TRBV7-9 and J is TRBJ2-5, with TRBD2 identical over 9 bases. CDR1 and CDR2 from the germline V gene are SEHNR and FQNEAQ (reference sequence). V shed 5 bases and J 4 bases; nucleotides not matched to a gene: 11. CDR3 length equals 16 residues. DNA for the CDR3: TGTGCCAGCAGCCTCTCTAGCGGGGCCTGGGGAGAGACCCAGTACTTC. Its protein product is CASSLSSGAWGETQYF. The complete variable domain, with remaining parts taken from reference TRBV7-9 and TRBJ2-5, reads DTGVSQNPRHKITKRGQNVTFRCDPISEHNRLYWYRQTLGQGPEFLTYFQNEAQLEKSRLLSDRFSAERPKGSFSTLEIQRTEQGDSAMYLCASSLSSGAWGETQYFGPGTRLLVL.

A few counts support this clone. The chain joins TRBV6-5 to TRBJ2-2; D is perhaps TRBD1 (6 bases). CDR3 length: 13 residues. V was shortened by 5 bases and J by 7 bases, with 11 bases between the two germline ends. Germline V lookup: CDR1 MNHEY, CDR2 SVGAGI. Here the CDR3 DNA reads TGTGCCAGCAGTAGAGGGGGTTACGGGGAGCTGTTTTTT. Residues: CASSRGGYGELFF.

This chain uses TRBV7-2 with TRBJ2-7; a weak D match, TRBD1 (6 bases). The V gene lost 3 bases and the J gene lost 6 bases, with 12 bases spanning the gap. Germline lookup yields CDR1 SGHTA and CDR2 FQGNSA. The CDR3 runs to 13 residues. The chain's CDR3 is CASSFDRRVEQYF. The CDR3 coding sequence is TGTGCCAGCAGCTTCGACAGGCGCGTCGAGCAGTACTTC.

V usage is TRBV4-1 and J usage is TRBJ2-3; TRBD2 might be the D (6 bases). Germline assignment: CDR1 MGHRA and CDR2 YSYEKL. V lost 1 base to trimming and J lost 0 bases, with 11 bases between them. CDR3 size: 16 residues. Written as DNA, the CDR3 is TGCGCCAGCAGCCAAGTTGCTGGGACTAGCACAGATACGCAGTATTTT. This sequence encodes CASSQVAGTSTDTQYF.

This clone was picked up a small number of times. The chain is built from TRBV4-1 and TRBJ2-7; 9 bases fit TRBD2. Trimming removed 2 bases from V and 3 bases from J; junction bases left unmatched: 2. Germline-derived CDR1 and CDR2 are MGHRA and YSYEKL. The length of the CDR3 is 14 residues. The CDR3 DNA reads TGCGCCAGCAGCCAACTAGCGGGAAACTACGAGCAGTACTTC. It encodes CASSQLAGNYEQYF.

This clone was recorded a few times. The same CDR3 is also encoded by other DNA sequences in this sample. The rearrangement links TRBV29-1 to TRBJ2-7; TRBD1 aligns across 9 bases. J gave up 2 bases and V 7 bases, and 6 bases lay outside the gene matches. From germline, CDR1 is SQVTM and CDR2 ANQGSEA. The CDR3 spans 13 residues. The CDR3 coding sequence is TGCAGCGGCATGGGACAGGGTGCCTACGAGCAGTACTTC. Translating it yields CSGMGQGAYEQYF.

The chain employs TRBV6-1 and TRBJ2-2, with 10 bases matching TRBD2. This CDR3 has 15 amino acids. The germline gives CDR1 MNHNS, CDR2 SASEGT. Trimming took 8 bases from V and 3 from J; bases not matched to a gene: 6. CDR3 DNA: TGTGCCAGCCAATGGACTAGCGGCCACACCGGGGAGCTGTTTTTT. Translated: CASQWTSGHTGELFF.